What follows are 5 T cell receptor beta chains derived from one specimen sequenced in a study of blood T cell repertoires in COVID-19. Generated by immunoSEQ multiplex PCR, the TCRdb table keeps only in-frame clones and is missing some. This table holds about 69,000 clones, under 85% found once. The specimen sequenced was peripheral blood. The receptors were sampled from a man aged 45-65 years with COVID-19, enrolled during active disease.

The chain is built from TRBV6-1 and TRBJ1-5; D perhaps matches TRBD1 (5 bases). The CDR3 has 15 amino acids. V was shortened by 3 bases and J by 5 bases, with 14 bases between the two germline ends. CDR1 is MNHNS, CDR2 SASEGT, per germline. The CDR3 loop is CASSESPGLYQPQHF. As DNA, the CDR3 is TGTGCCAGCAGTGAGTCCCCAGGGCTATATCAGCCCCAGCATTTT.

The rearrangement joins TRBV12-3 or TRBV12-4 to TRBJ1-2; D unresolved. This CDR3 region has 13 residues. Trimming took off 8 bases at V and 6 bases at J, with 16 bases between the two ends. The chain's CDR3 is CASGFMAGHGYTF. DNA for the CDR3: TGTGCCAGCGGATTCATGGCAGGTCATGGCTACACCTTC.

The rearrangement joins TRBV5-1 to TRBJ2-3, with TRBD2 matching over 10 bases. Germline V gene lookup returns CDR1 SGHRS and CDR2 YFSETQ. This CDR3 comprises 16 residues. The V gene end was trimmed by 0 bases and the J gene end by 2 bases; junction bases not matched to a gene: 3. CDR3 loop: CASSLVLAGDTDTQYF. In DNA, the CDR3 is TGCGCCAGCAGCTTGGTTCTAGCGGGGGACACAGATACGCAGTATTTT. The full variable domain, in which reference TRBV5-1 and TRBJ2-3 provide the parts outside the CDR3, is KAGVTQTPRYLIKTRGQQVTLSCSPISGHRSVSWYQQTPGQGLQFLFEYFSETQRNKGNFPGRFSGRQFSNSRSEMNVSTLELGDSALYLCASSLVLAGDTDTQYFGPGTRLTVL.

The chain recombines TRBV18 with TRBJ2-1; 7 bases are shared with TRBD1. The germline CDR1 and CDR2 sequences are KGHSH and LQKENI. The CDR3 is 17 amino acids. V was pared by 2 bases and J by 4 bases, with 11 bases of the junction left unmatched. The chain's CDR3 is CASSPGHLGTVYNEQFF. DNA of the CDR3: TGTGCCAGCTCACCAGGACACCTCGGGACAGTTTACAATGAGCAGTTCTTC.

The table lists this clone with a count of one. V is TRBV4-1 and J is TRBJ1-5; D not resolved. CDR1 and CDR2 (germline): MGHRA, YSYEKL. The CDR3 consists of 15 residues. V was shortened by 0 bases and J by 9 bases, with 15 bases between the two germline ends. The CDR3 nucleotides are TGCGCCAGCAGCCAAGAACGTAGCACCGGTGTGCCCCAGCATTTT. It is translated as CASSQERSTGVPQHF.